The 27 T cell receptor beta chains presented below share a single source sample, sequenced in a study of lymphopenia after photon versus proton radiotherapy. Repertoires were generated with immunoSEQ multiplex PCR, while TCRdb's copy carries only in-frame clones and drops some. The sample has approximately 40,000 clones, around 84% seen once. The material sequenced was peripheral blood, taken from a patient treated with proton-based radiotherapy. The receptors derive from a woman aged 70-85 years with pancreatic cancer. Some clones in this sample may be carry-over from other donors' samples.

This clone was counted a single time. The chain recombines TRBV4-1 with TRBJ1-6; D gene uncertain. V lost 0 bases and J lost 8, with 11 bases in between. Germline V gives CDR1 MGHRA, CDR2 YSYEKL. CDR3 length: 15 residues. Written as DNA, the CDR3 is TGCGCCAGCAGCCAAGACAAAAGGGTAGATTCACCCCTCCACTTT. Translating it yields CASSQDKRVDSPLHF.

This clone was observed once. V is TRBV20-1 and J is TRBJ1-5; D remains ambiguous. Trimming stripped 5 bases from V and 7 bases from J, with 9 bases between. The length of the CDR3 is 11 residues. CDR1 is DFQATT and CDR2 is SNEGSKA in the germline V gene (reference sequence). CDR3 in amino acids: CSASNLQPQHF. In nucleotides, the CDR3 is TGCAGTGCTTCGAATCTACAGCCCCAGCATTTT.

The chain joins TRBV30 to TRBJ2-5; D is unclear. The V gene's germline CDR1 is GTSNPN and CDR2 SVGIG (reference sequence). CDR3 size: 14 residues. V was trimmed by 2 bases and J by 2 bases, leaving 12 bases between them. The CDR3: CAWSPDNGQETQYF. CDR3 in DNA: TGTGCCTGGAGTCCTGACAACGGGCAAGAGACCCAGTACTTC.

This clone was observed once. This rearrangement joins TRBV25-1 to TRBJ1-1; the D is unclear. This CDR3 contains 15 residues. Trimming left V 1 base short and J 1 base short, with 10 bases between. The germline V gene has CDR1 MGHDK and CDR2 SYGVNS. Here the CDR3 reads CASSEFTGKNTEAFF. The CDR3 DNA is TGTGCCAGCAGTGAATTCACGGGAAAGAACACTGAAGCTTTCTTT.

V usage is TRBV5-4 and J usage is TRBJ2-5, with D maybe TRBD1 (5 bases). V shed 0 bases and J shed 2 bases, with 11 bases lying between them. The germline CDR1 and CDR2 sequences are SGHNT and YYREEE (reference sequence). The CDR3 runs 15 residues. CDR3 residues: CASSLGRTRQETQYF. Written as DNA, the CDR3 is TGTGCCAGCAGCTTGGGCCGGACAAGACAAGAGACCCAGTACTTC.

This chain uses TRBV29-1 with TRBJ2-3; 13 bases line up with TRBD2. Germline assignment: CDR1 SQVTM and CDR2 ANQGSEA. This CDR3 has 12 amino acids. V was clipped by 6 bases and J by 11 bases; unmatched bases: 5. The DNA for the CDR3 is TGCAGCGTACTAGCGGGAGGGCCTAAGCAGTATTTT. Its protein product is CSVLAGGPKQYF.

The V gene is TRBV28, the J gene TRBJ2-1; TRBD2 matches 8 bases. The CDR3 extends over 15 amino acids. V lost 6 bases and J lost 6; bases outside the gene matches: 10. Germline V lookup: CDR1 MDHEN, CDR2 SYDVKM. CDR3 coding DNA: TGTGCCAGCAGCTCGACCGGGACTAGTTTCAATGAGCAGTTCTTC. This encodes CASSSTGTSFNEQFF.

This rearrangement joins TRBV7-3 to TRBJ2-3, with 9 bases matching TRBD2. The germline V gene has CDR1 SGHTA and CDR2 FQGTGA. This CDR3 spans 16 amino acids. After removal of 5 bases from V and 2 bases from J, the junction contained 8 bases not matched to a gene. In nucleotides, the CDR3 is TGTGCCAGCAGCCCCAATCCTAGCGGGACCACAGATACGCAGTATTTT. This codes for CASSPNPSGTTDTQYF.

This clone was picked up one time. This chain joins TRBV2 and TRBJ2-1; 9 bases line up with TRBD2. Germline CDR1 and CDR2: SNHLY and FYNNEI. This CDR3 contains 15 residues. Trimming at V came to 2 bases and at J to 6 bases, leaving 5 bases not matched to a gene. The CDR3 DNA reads TGTGCCAGCAGTGAATCGAGCGGGAGGCTCAATGAGCAGTTCTTC. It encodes CASSESSGRLNEQFF.

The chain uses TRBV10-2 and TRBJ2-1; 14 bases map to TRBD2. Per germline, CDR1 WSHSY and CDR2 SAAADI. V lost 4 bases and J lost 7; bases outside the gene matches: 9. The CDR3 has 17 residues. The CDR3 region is CASSGLAGGPGSNEQFF. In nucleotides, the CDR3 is TGCGCCAGCAGTGGACTAGCGGGAGGGCCTGGGTCAAATGAGCAGTTCTTC.

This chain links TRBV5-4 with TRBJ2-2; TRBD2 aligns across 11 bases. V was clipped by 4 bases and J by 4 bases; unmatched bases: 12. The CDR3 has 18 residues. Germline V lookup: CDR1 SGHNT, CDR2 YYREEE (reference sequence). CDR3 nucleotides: TGTGCCAGCAGCGACAGGCCCGGGACTAGCGGAGGCACCGGGGAGCTGTTTTTT. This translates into CASSDRPGTSGGTGELFF. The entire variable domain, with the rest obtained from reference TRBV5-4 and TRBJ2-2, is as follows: ETGVTQSPTHLIKTRGQQVTLRCSSQSGHNTVSWYQQALGQGPQFIFQYYREEENGRGNFPPRFSGLQFPNYSSELNVNALELDDSALYLCASSDRPGTSGGTGELFFGEGSRLTVL.

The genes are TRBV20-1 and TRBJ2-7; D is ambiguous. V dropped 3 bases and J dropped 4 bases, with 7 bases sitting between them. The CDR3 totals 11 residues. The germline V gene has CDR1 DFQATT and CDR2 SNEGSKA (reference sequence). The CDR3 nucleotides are TGCAGTGCTAGTACGGCGTACGAGCAGTACTTC. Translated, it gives CSASTAYEQYF.

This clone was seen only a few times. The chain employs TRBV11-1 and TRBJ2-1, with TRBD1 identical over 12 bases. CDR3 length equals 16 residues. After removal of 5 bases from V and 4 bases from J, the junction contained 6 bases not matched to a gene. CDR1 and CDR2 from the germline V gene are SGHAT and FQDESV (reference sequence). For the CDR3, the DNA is TGTGCCAGCAGCGCCAGGGACAGGGGGCTTTACAATGAGCAGTTCTTC. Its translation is CASSARDRGLYNEQFF.

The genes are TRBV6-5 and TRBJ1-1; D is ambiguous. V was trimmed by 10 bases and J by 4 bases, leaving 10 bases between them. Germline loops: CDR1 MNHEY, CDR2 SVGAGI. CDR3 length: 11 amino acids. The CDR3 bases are TGTGCCACTTCAGGAGTCACTGAAGCTTTCTTT. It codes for CATSGVTEAFF.

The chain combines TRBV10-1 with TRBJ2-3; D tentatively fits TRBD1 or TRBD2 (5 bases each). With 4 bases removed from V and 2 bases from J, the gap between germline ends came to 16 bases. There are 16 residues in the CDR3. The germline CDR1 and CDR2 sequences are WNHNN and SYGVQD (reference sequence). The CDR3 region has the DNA TGCGCCAGCAGTGTGTCCGGGACCCTTGCCACAGATACGCAGTATTTT. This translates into CASSVSGTLATDTQYF.

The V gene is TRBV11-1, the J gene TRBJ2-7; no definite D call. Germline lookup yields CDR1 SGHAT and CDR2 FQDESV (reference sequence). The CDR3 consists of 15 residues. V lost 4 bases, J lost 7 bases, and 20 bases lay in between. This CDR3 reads CASSSDVEPMGEQYF. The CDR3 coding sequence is TGTGCCAGCAGCTCGGACGTCGAGCCAATGGGGGAGCAGTACTTC.

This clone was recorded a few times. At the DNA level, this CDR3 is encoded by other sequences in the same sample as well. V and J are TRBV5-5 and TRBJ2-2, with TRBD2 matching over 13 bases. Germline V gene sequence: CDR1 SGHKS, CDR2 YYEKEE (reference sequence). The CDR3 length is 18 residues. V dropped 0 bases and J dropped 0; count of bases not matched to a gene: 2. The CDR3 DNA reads TGTGCCAGCAGCTTGGGACTAGCGGGAGGTCCGAACACCGGGGAGCTGTTTTTT. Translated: CASSLGLAGGPNTGELFF.

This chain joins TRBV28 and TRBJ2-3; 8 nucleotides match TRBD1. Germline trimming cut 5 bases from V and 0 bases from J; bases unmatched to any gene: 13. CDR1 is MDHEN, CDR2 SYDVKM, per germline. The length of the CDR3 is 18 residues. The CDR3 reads CASSPTLGTGYSTDTQYF. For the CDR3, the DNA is TGTGCCAGCAGTCCAACCCTCGGGACAGGATATAGCACAGATACGCAGTATTTT.

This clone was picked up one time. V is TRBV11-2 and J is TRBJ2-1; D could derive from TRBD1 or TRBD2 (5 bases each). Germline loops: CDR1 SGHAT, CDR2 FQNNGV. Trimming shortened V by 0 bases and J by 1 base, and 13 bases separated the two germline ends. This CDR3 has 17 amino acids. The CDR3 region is CASSLEGRFGSYNEQFF. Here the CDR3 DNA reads TGTGCCAGCAGCTTAGAGGGACGGTTTGGTTCCTACAATGAGCAGTTCTTC.

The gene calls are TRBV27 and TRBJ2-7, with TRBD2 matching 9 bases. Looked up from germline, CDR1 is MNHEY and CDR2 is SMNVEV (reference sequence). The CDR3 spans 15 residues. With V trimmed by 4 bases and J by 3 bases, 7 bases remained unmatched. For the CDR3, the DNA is TGTGCCAGCAGTTCCCTGGCGGGAGGGGTCTACGAGCAGTACTTC. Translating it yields CASSSLAGGVYEQYF.

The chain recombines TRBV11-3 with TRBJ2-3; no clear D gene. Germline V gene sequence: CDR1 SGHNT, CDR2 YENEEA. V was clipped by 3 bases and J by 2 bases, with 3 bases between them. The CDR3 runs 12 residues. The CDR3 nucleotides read TGTGCCAGCAGCTTTCACACAGATACGCAGTATTTT. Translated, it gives CASSFHTDTQYF.

DNA for the CDR3: TGTGCCAGCAGCTTACTTGCAGGTCCCTACAATGAGCAGTTCTTC. It translates to CASSLLAGPYNEQFF. The chain uses TRBV7-2 and TRBJ2-1; D is unclear. V was cut by 2 bases and J by 2 bases, with 10 bases left in between. Germline CDR1 and CDR2: SGHTA and FQGNSA. The CDR3 contains 15 residues. The full variable domain, with the rest looked up from reference TRBV7-2 and TRBJ2-1, is GAGVSQSPSNKVTEKGKDVELRCDPISGHTALYWYRQSLGQGLEFLIYFQGNSAPDKSGLPSDRFSAERTGGSVSTLTIQRTQQEDSAVYLCASSLLAGPYNEQFFGPGTRLTVL.

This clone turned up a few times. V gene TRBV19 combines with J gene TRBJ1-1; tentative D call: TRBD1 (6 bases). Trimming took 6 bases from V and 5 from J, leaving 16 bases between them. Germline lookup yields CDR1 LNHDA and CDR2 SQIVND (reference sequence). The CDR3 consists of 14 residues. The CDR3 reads CASRPGALATEAFF. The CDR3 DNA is TGTGCCAGTAGGCCGGGGGCCCTGGCTACTGAAGCTTTCTTT.

CDR3 protein: CASSPPVRNTEAFF. The CDR3 coding sequence is TGTGCCAGCAGCCCCCCGGTCAGAAACACTGAAGCTTTCTTT. The chain joins TRBV7-9 to TRBJ1-1; D is undetermined. Germline V CDR1 and CDR2: SEHNR, FQNEAQ (reference sequence). V was clipped by 5 bases and J by 2 bases, with 12 bases between them. The CDR3 runs to 14 residues.

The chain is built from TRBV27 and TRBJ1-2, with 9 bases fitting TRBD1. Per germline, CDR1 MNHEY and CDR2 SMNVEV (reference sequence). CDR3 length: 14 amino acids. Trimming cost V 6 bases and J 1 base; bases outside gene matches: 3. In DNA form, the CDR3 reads TGTGCCAGCAGAGGGACAGGGCTTAACTATGGCTACACCTTC. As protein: CASRGTGLNYGYTF.

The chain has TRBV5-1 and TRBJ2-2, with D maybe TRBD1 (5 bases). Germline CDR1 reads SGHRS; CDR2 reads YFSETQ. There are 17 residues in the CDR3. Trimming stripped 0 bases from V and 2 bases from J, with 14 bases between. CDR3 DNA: TGCGCCAGCAGCTTGGAGGGAAACAGGATAAACACCGGGGAGCTGTTTTTT. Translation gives CASSLEGNRINTGELFF. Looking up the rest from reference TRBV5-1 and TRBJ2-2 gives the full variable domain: KAGVTQTPRYLIKTRGQQVTLSCSPISGHRSVSWYQQTPGQGLQFLFEYFSETQRNKGNFPGRFSGRQFSNSRSEMNVSTLELGDSALYLCASSLEGNRINTGELFFGEGSRLTVL.

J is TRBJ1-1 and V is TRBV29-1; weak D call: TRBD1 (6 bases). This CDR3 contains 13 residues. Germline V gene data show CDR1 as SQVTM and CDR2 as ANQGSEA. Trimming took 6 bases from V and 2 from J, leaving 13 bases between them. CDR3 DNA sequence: TGCAGCGTATGCGGACAGACCAACACTGAAGCTTTCTTT. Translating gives CSVCGQTNTEAFF. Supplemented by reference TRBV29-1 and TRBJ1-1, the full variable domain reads SAVISQKPSRDICQRGTSLTIQCQVDSQVTMMFWYRQQPGQSLTLIATANQGSEATYESGFVIDKFPISRPNLTFSTLTVSNMSPEDSSIYLCSVCGQTNTEAFFGQGTRLTVV.